One sample yielded the 4 T cell receptor beta chains listed below, sequenced in a study of T-cell reconstitution after alpha-beta-depleted transplantation in children. The TCRbeta library incorporated unique molecular identifiers. TCRdb redid the calling of the PCR reads with MiXCR, one entry per CDR3 protein. The sample lists a few hundred thousand distinct CDR3 sequences, 7.5% to 10% occurring once. The material sequenced was PBMCs from the stem cell graft donor, taken from the stem cell graft. These receptors all stem from a human donor who donated a stem cell graft to a child with SCID.

The chain combines TRBV12-3 or TRBV12-4 with TRBJ2-7; D may match TRBD1 or TRBD2 (5 bases each). CDR3 length equals 12 residues. The ends were cut back, 10 bases at V and 6 bases at J, with 16 bases in the middle. The CDR3 DNA follows: TGTGCCACCTCCGGGACCCAGGGCGAGCAGTACTTC. It yields the protein CATSGTQGEQYF.

This clonotype showed up many times. The chain links TRBV30 to TRBJ2-3, with D perhaps TRBD1 (6 bases). This CDR3 has 13 residues. CDR1 GTSNPN and CDR2 SVGIG come from the germline V gene (reference sequence). V was cut by 2 bases and J by 4 bases, with 10 bases left in between. CDR3 sequence reads: CAWSFRTADTQYF. The CDR3 DNA follows: TGTGCCTGGAGTTTCCGGACAGCAGATACGCAGTATTTT.

This clonotype has a count of ten or more. This chain connects TRBV7-3 to TRBJ2-1; no clear D gene. This CDR3 is built from 15 residues. V was shortened by 5 bases and J by 0 bases, with 11 bases between the two germline ends. Germline V gene lookup returns CDR1 SGHTA and CDR2 FQGTGA. CDR3 DNA sequence: TGTGCCAGCAGCCCAAGCGTAAGCTCCTACAATGAGCAGTTCTTC. Protein product: CASSPSVSSYNEQFF. The variable domain in full, completed from reference TRBV7-3 and TRBJ2-1, reads GAGVSQTPSNKVTEKGKYVELRCDPISGHTALYWYRQSLGQGPEFLIYFQGTGAADDSGLPNDRFFAVRPEGSVSTLKIQRTERGDSAVYLCASSPSVSSYNEQFFGPGTRLTVL.

This clonotype appeared many times. The J gene is TRBJ1-6, the V gene TRBV3-1; D gene uncertain. Germline-derived CDR1 and CDR2 are LGHDT and YNNKEL (reference sequence). The CDR3 totals 12 residues. V was cut by 2 bases and J by 10 bases, with 6 bases left in between. The CDR3 nucleotides are TGTGCCAGCAGCCAACCGCTGTCACCCCTCCACTTT. It codes for CASSQPLSPLHF.